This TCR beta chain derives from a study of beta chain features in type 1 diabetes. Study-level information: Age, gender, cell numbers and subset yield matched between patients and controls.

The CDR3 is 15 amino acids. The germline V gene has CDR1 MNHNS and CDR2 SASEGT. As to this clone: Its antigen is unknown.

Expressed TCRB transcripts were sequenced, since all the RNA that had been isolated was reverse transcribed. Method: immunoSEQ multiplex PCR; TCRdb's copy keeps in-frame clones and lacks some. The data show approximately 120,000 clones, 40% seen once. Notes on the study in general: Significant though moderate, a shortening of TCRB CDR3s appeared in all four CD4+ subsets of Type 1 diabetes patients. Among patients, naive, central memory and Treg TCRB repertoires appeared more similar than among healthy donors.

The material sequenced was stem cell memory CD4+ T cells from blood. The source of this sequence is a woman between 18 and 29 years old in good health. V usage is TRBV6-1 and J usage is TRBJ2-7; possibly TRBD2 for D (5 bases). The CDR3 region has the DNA TGTGCGATTCCCAGCGGTGGCTACCCTACCTACGAGCAGTACTTC. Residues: CAIPSGGYPTYEQYF.